One TCR beta chain is described in this entry. This receptor's antigen is unknown. Per-base quality was not reported, and no clone a single base away is much larger than it. In this study, sorted CD4+ and CD8+ T cells from the blood of healthy subjects and of severe aplastic anemia patients had their TCR repertoires deep-sequenced. Ficoll-Paque density gradient centrifugation was used to isolate peripheral blood mononuclear cells. CD4+ and CD8+ T cells were sorted by FACS or magnetic beads before DNA extraction. Profiling of TCR beta VDJ combinations and CDR3 sequences used genomic DNA as the template. An Illumina HiSeq 2000 was used for TCR repertoire sequencing. In the authors' own workflow: Repertoire assessment relied on Simpson's diversity index, CDR3 size and DJ length profiles, and TRBV/TRBJ rearrangement plots. The most abundant DNA sequence in the deep sequencing data was taken as the immunodominant clone. CDR3 amino acid sequences were checked for sharing across subjects and were also compared against the VDJdb database and published repertoires. The public reads were run again by TCRdb, first through fastp at Q25 and then through MiXCR, and only productive beta chains were kept. Duplicate CDR3 protein sequences are folded into a single record with the most common DNA and genes. These V and J calls derive from TCRdb rather than the authors' analysis. For this sample the table gives some 290,000 distinct CDR3 sequences, of which roughly 50% were detected only once. The ten largest make up 7% to 9% of the sample.

The source of the sample is a study of CD8+CD57+ T cells in acquired aplastic anemia (dated by TCRdb to the late 2010s). For the wider study: On average, sorted CD4+ and CD8+ cells yielded 3 to 4 ug of extracted DNA, with a range of roughly 0.17 to 27.4 ug. On the study overall, not on this receptor specifically: Twenty-nine CD8+ CDR3 sequences were shared between patients and controls but appeared highly expressed in patients and within their immunodominant clones. Patients and healthy controls showed no significant difference in CD8+ Simpson's diversity (P=0.060).

Via the germline V gene, CDR1 is LGHNA and CDR2 YNFKEQ. From its cysteine to its phenylalanine, the CDR3 spans 17 amino acids. The CDR3 DNA has 51 bases and is translated from base 1. Relative to germline, V is missing 4 bases and J is missing 0 bases, with 8 bases of the junction outside any gene match. The sequence came from a human donor with severe aplastic anemia or a healthy control (not recorded which). The source material was sorted CD4+, CD8+, or CD8+CD57+ T cells (not recorded which) from PBMCs. The V gene is TRBV4-2 and the J gene is TRBJ2-7; the central 11 bases match TRBD2. The sequenced DNA is TGTGCCAGCAGCCCCGGACTAGCGGGCACGAGCTCCTACGAGCAGTACTTC. It translates as CASSPGLAGTSSYEQYF.